These 25 T cell receptor beta chains share one sample of origin, sequenced in a study of T cell responses to AZD1222 COVID-19 vaccine. Sequencing used immunoSEQ multiplex PCR; TCRdb keeps in-frame clones, though not all of them. Here the sample spans 100,000 or so clones, 84% being singletons. The sample was peripheral blood, taken on day 0 of AZD1222 vaccination. All receptors derive from an adult in good health.

This clone was found many times. The gene calls are TRBV7-8 and TRBJ2-7; a weak D match, TRBD2 (7 bases). CDR3 length: 14 amino acids. Germline lookup yields CDR1 SGHVS and CDR2 FQNEAQ. V was clipped by 2 bases and J by 5 bases, with 13 bases between them. The CDR3 sequence: CASSLYVGGHEQYV. For the CDR3, the DNA is TGTGCCAGCAGCTTATATGTGGGGGGGCACGAGCAGTACGTC.

J is TRBJ1-1 and V is TRBV28; possible D gene TRBD1, 6 bases. Germline V gives CDR1 MDHEN, CDR2 SYDVKM. Trimming took off 7 bases at V and 0 bases at J, with 15 bases between the two ends. This CDR3 has 15 residues. CDR3 residues: CASKRGGAMNTEAFF. Written as DNA, the CDR3 is TGTGCCAGCAAACGCGGGGGGGCCATGAACACTGAAGCTTTCTTT.

The chain uses TRBV7-8 and TRBJ1-3, with D unresolved. Germline values: CDR1 SGHVS, CDR2 FQNEAQ. V dropped 5 bases and J dropped 8 bases, with 7 bases sitting between them. The CDR3 has 11 residues. The CDR3 DNA reads TGTGCCAGCAGCCCGGGTCACACCATATATTTT. Its translation is CASSPGHTIYF.

This sequence joins TRBV29-1 and TRBJ1-3; no reliable D call. With 7 bases removed from V and 0 bases from J, the gap between germline ends came to 7 bases. The CDR3 length is 12 residues. Looked up from germline, CDR1 is SQVTM and CDR2 is ANQGSEA. The CDR3 reads CSAANSGNTIYF. The CDR3 bases are TGCAGCGCGGCTAACTCTGGAAACACCATATATTTT.

The gene calls are TRBV12-5 and TRBJ2-7; TRBD2 is a possible D gene (6 bases). The germline V and J ends were trimmed by 1 base and 5 bases, with 9 bases remaining between them. The CDR3 totals 13 residues. The V gene's germline CDR1 is LGHNT and CDR2 FRNRAP. The DNA for the CDR3 is TGTGCTAGTGGTTTGGCTAGCGTCCACGAGCAGTACTTC. It is translated as CASGLASVHEQYF.

This chain joins TRBV6-5 and TRBJ1-6, with D possibly matching TRBD1 (5 bases). Germline V gene data show CDR1 as MNHEY and CDR2 as SVGAGI. This CDR3 is 15 amino acids long. The V end was cut by 6 bases, the J end by 5 bases, with 14 bases between. As DNA, the CDR3 is TGTGCCAGCAGAAAGCAGGGATATGATAATTCACCCCTCCACTTT. Protein: CASRKQGYDNSPLHF.

CDR3 coding DNA: TGTGCCAGCAGCTCCGGTGGCACAGATACGCAGTATTTT. Its translation: CASSSGGTDTQYF. This chain joins TRBV7-2 and TRBJ2-3; D gene unclear. The CDR3 has 13 residues. V dropped 4 bases and J dropped 1 base, with 6 bases sitting between them. Germline V CDR1 and CDR2: SGHTA, FQGNSA.

The CDR3 reads CSTTPSELTNYGYTF. CDR3 DNA: TGCAGCACCACCCCAAGCGAGTTGACCAACTATGGCTACACCTTC. The chain couples TRBV29-1 to TRBJ1-2, with D hard to call. The CDR3 runs 15 residues. V was shortened by 8 bases and J by 2 bases, with 21 bases between the two germline ends. Germline V gives CDR1 SQVTM, CDR2 ANQGSEA.

This chain uses TRBV6-1 with TRBJ2-3; D perhaps matches TRBD2 (5 bases). This CDR3 spans 15 amino acids. Germline CDR1 MNHNS, CDR2 SASEGT. Trimming cost V 0 bases and J 4 bases, with 11 bases left between them. CDR3 nucleotides: TGTGCCAGCAGTGAAGCTCGGGGTTGGGCAGATACGCAGTATTTT. Protein sequence: CASSEARGWADTQYF.

J is TRBJ2-6 and V is TRBV15, with D tentatively TRBD2 (7 bases). The V end was cut by 0 bases, the J end by 0 bases, with 18 bases between. CDR3 length equals 20 residues. The germline gives CDR1 LNHNV, CDR2 YYDKDF (reference sequence). The CDR3 here is CATSREPLGGASSGANVLTF. CDR3 bases: TGTGCCACCAGCAGAGAGCCGTTGGGGGGGGCGAGCTCTGGGGCCAACGTCCTGACTTTC.

This chain connects TRBV20-1 to TRBJ2-7; D not resolved. The CDR3 is 11 residues long. V was cut by 3 bases and J by 3 bases, with 6 bases left in between. Germline CDR1 reads DFQATT; CDR2 reads SNEGSKA (reference sequence). In DNA, the CDR3 is TGCAGTGCTAGCGAACACTACGAGCAGTACTTC. Translated, it gives CSASEHYEQYF.

This clone was seen more than once but under ten times. This rearrangement joins TRBV6-4 to TRBJ1-2; 7 nucleotides agree with TRBD1. This CDR3 is 14 amino acids long. CDR1 is MRHNA, CDR2 SNTAGT, per germline. The ends lost 3 bases at V and 6 bases at J; junction bases unmatched: 7. The CDR3 here is CASSETGSGDGYTF. The CDR3 coding sequence is TGTGCCAGCAGTGAGACAGGGTCGGGTGATGGCTACACCTTC.

The rearrangement joins TRBV4-1 to TRBJ1-1, with D uncertain. Deletions cut 2 bases from V and 0 bases from J, with 10 bases between. The CDR3 runs to 15 residues. Germline assignment: CDR1 MGHRA and CDR2 YSYEKL. The CDR3 spells CASSQKGNLNTEAFF. CDR3 sequence (DNA): TGCGCCAGCAGCCAAAAGGGAAATTTGAACACTGAAGCTTTCTTT.

The chain combines TRBV5-4 with TRBJ1-2; D gene unclear. In germline, CDR1 is SGHNT, CDR2 YYREEE (reference sequence). This CDR3 region has 15 residues. The ends were cut back, 4 bases at V and 2 bases at J, with 15 bases in the middle. This CDR3 reads CASSGRGLGNYGYTF. Here the CDR3 DNA reads TGTGCCAGCAGCGGGCGGGGTTTGGGGAACTATGGCTACACCTTC.

A note on this clone: Compared with germline, one end of the junction differs, possibly owing to a read error. J is TRBJ2-3 and V is TRBV30; D is perhaps TRBD2 (5 bases). This CDR3 spans 12 amino acids. Germline-derived CDR1 and CDR2 are GTSNPN and SVGIG (reference sequence). Written as DNA, the CDR3 is TGTGCCTGGAGCGAGGGCACAGATATGCAGTATTTT. Translation gives CAWSEGTDMQYF.

This clone was seen more than once but under ten times. This sequence joins TRBV11-2 and TRBJ2-7; D gene uncertain. Germline V gives CDR1 SGHAT, CDR2 FQNNGV. The V and J ends lost 0 bases and 2 bases respectively, with 2 bases between them. The CDR3 consists of 12 residues. The CDR3 DNA sequence: TGTGCCAGCAGCTTAGATCCCTACGAGCAGTACGTC. It translates to CASSLDPYEQYV.

The CDR3 loop is CASSQDRNSPLHF. The CDR3 DNA is TGCGCCAGCAGCCAAGATCGGAATTCACCCCTCCACTTT. The chain couples TRBV4-3 to TRBJ1-6; D is unresolved. CDR1 and CDR2 from the germline V gene are LGHNA and YSLEER. The V end was cut by 0 bases, the J end by 7 bases, with 4 bases between. The CDR3 has 13 residues.

CDR3 DNA sequence: TGTGCCAGCTCACCACCGAAAGGGGATGGGGAAAAACTGTTTTTT. Amino acid sequence: CASSPPKGDGEKLFF. The chain couples TRBV18 to TRBJ1-4, with D tentatively TRBD1 (5 bases). Germline assignment: CDR1 KGHSH and CDR2 LQKENI. The CDR3 runs to 15 residues. Trimming took 0 bases from V and 8 from J, leaving 13 bases between them. Supplemented by reference TRBV18 and TRBJ1-4, the full variable domain reads NAGVMQNPRHLVRRRGQEARLRCSPMKGHSHVYWYRQLPEEGLKFMVYLQKENIIDESGMPKERFSAEFPKEGPSILRIQQVVRGDSAAYFCASSPPKGDGEKLFFGSGTQLSVL.

This clone has a single count. The J gene is TRBJ2-7, the V gene TRBV11-3; 9 positions agree with TRBD1. The V gene's germline CDR1 is SGHNT and CDR2 YENEEA. This CDR3 comprises 12 residues. Germline trimming cut 10 bases from V and 0 bases from J; bases unmatched to any gene: 1. The CDR3 bases are TGTGCCACGACAGGGGGCTCCTACGAGCAGTACTTC. Its translation is CATTGGSYEQYF.

The chain couples TRBV11-2 to TRBJ1-3; D gene ambiguous. With 3 bases removed from V and 4 bases from J, the gap between germline ends came to 10 bases. Germline V CDR1 and CDR2: SGHAT, FQNNGV. The CDR3 contains 14 residues. Here the CDR3 DNA reads TGTGCCAGCAGCTTGTTAGAGTCCGGAAACACCATATATTTT. Its translation is CASSLLESGNTIYF. Full variable domain (remainder filled in from reference TRBV11-2 and TRBJ1-3): EAGVAQSPRYKIIEKRQSVAFWCNPISGHATLYWYQQILGQGPKLLIQFQNNGVVDDSQLPKDRFSAERLKGVDSTLKIQPAKLEDSAVYLCASSLLESGNTIYFGEGSWLTVV.

J is TRBJ1-2 and V is TRBV27; TRBD1 aligns across 11 bases. The CDR3 loop spans 15 amino acids. CDR1 MNHEY and CDR2 SMNVEV come from the germline V gene (reference sequence). With 3 bases clipped from V and 4 bases from J, the junction kept 4 bases outside the gene matches. The CDR3 DNA sequence: TGTGCCAGCAGTTTGTCGGGACAGGGGGGCTATGGCTACACCTTC. It codes for CASSLSGQGGYGYTF.

The chain recombines TRBV18 with TRBJ1-4; 7 bases match TRBD1. The CDR3 loop spans 15 amino acids. Germline-derived CDR1 and CDR2 are KGHSH and LQKENI. The ends lost 3 bases at V and 4 bases at J; junction bases unmatched: 5. CDR3 bases: TGTGCCAGCTCACCGTTCCGGGACAGTAATGAAAAACTGTTTTTT. Protein sequence: CASSPFRDSNEKLFF. Based on the CDR3 plus reference TRBV18 and TRBJ1-4, the full variable domain is NAGVMQNPRHLVRRRGQEARLRCSPMKGHSHVYWYRQLPEEGLKFMVYLQKENIIDESGMPKERFSAEFPKEGPSILRIQQVVRGDSAAYFCASSPFRDSNEKLFFGSGTQLSVL.

CDR3 loop: CASISRQTQYF. The CDR3, as DNA: TGTGCCAGCATCTCTAGGCAGACCCAGTACTTC. The rearrangement links TRBV25-1 to TRBJ2-5; D is unresolved. CDR3 length: 11 amino acids. V lost 7 bases and J 6 bases, leaving 9 bases between the germline ends. Germline assignment: CDR1 MGHDK and CDR2 SYGVNS.

V and J are TRBV6-2 or TRBV6-3 and TRBJ1-5, with TRBD1 matching over 9 bases. V gave up 5 bases and J gave up 1 base; unmatched junction bases: 6. Per germline, CDR1 MNHEY and CDR2 SVGEGT. CDR3 size: 16 residues. The CDR3: CASSRTGVLSNQPQHF. The CDR3 coding sequence is TGTGCCAGCAGTAGGACAGGGGTATTGAGCAATCAGCCCCAGCATTTT.

The rearrangement joins TRBV7-2 to TRBJ1-1; D is unresolved. V shed 3 bases and J shed 0 bases, with 8 bases lying between them. Germline CDR1 SGHTA, CDR2 FQGNSA. This CDR3 region has 14 residues. This CDR3 is CASSLTDLNTEAFF. The CDR3 DNA follows: TGTGCCAGCAGCTTGACGGACCTGAACACTGAAGCTTTCTTT.